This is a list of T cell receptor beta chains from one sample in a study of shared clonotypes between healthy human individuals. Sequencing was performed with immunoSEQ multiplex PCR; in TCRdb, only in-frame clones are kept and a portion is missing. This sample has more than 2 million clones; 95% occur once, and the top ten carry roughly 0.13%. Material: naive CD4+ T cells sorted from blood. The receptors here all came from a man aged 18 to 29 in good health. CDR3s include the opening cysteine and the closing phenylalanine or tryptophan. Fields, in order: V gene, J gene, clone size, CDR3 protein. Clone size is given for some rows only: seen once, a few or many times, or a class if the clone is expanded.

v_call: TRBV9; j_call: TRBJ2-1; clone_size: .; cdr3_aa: CASSTPSHEQFF
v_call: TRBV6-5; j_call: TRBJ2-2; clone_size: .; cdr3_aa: CASSYDHGVGELFF
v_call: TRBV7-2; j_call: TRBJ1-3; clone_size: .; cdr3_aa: CASSPFRGNTIYF
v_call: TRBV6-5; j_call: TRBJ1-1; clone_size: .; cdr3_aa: CASSYSWQGTEAFF
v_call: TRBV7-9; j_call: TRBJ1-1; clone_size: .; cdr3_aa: CASSLLRDADTEAFF
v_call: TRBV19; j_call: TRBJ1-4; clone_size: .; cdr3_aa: CASRGLSLGTNEKLFF
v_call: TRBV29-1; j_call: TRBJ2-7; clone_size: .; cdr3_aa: CSVEGQGANEQYF
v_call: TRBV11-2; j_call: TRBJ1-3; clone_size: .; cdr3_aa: CASSLDGSSGNTIYF
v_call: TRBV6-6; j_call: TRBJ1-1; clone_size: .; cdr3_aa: CASSYSNRVGTEAFF
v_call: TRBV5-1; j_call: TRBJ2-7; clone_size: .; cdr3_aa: CASSGTGNYEQYF
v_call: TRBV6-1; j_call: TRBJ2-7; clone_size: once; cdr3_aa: CASHPAGGYEQYF
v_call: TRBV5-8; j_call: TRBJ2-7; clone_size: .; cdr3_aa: CASSLEPGRPPEQYF
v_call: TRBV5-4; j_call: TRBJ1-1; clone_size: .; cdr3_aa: CASSLGTNTEAFF
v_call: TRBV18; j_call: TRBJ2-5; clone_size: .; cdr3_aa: CASSPPQGGGPSETQYF
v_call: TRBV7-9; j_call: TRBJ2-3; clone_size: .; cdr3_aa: CASSLEADTQYF
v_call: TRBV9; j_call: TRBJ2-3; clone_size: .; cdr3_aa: CASSGQIIGDTQYF
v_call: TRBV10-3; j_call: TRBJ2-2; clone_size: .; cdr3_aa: CAIAGLATGELFF
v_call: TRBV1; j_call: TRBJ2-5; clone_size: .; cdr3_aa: CTSSQAHPKETQYF
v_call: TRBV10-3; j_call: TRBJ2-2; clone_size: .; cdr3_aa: CAISERGGPNTGELFF
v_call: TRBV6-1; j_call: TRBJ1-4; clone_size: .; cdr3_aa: CASSGTATTNEKLFF
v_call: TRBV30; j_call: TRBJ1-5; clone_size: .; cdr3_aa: CAWSYHRGGKQPQHF
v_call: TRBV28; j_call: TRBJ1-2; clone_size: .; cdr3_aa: CAITGTVNYGYTF
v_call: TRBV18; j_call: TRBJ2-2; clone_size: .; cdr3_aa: CASRDSWDTGELFF
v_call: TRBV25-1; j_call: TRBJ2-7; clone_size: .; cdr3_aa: CASRSGTHEQYF
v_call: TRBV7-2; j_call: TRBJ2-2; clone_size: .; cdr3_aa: CASSLITTGELFF
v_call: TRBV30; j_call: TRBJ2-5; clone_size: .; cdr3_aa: CAWSAQRGSRETQYF
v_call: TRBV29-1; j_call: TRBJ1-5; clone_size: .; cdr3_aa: CSVAEQGWGNQPQHF
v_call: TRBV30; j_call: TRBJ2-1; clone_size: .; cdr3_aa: CAWSVGGSNNEQFF
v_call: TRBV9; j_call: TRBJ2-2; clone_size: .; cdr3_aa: CASSILAGVLGGTGELFF
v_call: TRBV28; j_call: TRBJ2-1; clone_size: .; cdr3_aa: CASSLGTSGYNEQFF
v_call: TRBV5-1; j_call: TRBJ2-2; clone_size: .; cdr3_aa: CASSLGQVNTGELFF
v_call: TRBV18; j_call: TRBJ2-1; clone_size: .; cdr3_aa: CASSPKAPGEQFF
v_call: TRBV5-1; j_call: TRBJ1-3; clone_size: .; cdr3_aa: CASSLEGTFGNTIYF
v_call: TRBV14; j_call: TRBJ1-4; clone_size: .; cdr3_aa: CASRRAGTAEKLFF
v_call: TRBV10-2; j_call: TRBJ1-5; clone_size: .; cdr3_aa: CASSRGTRNQPQHF
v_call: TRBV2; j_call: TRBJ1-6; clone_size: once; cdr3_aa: CASRTDYNSPLHF
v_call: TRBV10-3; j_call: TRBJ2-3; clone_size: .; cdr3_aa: CAISKDRASADTQYF
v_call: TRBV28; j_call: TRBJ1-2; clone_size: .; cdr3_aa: CASSFQGQPYGYTF
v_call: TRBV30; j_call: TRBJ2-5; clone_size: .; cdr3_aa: CAWRGDSGRPQYF
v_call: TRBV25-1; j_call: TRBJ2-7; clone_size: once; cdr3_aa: CASSPRDRDLNEQYF